The following is a TCR beta chain sequence with its context. These data originate in a study of cytomegalovirus exposure and HLA in healthy donors. The germline gives CDR1 SNHLY, CDR2 FYNNEI. V trimming: 5 bases; J trimming: 5 bases; junction bases outside the gene matches: 4. The CDR3 has 14 amino acids. PCR used 60 Vbeta primers and 13 Jbeta primers. The data were produced by immunoSEQ multiplex PCR, yet TCRdb's version contains in-frame clones alone and is incomplete. The table shows 200,000 or so clones, with over 75% occurring only once. The chain uses TRBV2 and TRBJ2-3; 10 nucleotides match TRBD2. The clonotype comes from a girl aged 2-10 years in good health and CMV-seronegative. Sequenced material: PBMCs. In DNA, the CDR3 is TGTGCCAGCAGTTCTAGCGGGAGAGTAGATACGCAGTATTTT. Translated: CASSSSGRVDTQYF.